What follows are 13 T cell receptor beta chains derived from one specimen sequenced in a study of T-cell memory formation after mild COVID-19. A single record per CDR3 protein comes from TCRdb applying MiXCR to the 5' RACE reads. The sample records 400,000 to 450,000 distinct CDR3 sequences, 18% being singletons. The specimen was PBMCs or a T cell subset sorted from them (not recorded which). The receptors come from a man younger than 35 who had mild COVID-19 (a few samples of this study predate the infection). Cell type and time point are not known.

The J gene is TRBJ2-3, the V gene TRBV7-3; no definite D call. The V end lost 4 bases, the J end lost 2 bases, and 7 bases lay between the germline ends. This CDR3 has 13 residues. Germline V gene lookup returns CDR1 SGHTA and CDR2 FQGTGA. The CDR3 DNA reads as TGTGCCAGCAGCTCCTGGGTCACAGATACGCAGTATTTT. It translates to CASSSWVTDTQYF. Full variable domain (rest looked up from reference TRBV7-3 and TRBJ2-3): GAGVSQTPSNKVTEKGKYVELRCDPISGHTALYWYRQSLGQGPEFLIYFQGTGAADDSGLPNDRFFAVRPEGSVSTLKIQRTERGDSAVYLCASSSWVTDTQYFGPGTRLTVL.

About this clonotype: A much larger clone lies one base from this, so it may be a read error. This chain joins TRBV7-6 and TRBJ1-1; a weak D match, TRBD1 (6 bases). There are 14 residues in the CDR3. Germline lookup yields CDR1 SGHVS and CDR2 FNYEAQ. CDR3 sequence (DNA): TGTGCCAGCGGCTTAGGAGCAGGGGACACTGAAGCTTTCTTT. It encodes CASGLGAGDTEAFF.

The table lists this clonotype with a few counts. The chain links TRBV6-4 to TRBJ1-5; D may be TRBD1 (6 bases). The CDR3 sequence is 13 residues long. V lost 3 bases to trimming and J lost 7 bases, with 10 bases between them. Germline CDR1 is MRHNA and CDR2 is SNTAGT. CDR3 sequence: CASSETGSQPQHF. CDR3 sequence (DNA): TGTGCCAGCAGTGAAACAGGGAGCCAGCCCCAGCATTTT.

The rearrangement links TRBV4-2 to TRBJ2-5; D gene ambiguous. This CDR3 contains 18 residues. From germline, CDR1 is LGHNA and CDR2 YNFKEQ. V lost 0 bases to trimming and J lost 2 bases, with 19 bases between them. For the CDR3, the DNA is TGTGCCAGCAGCCAAGAGGGCACCTCCTTTGTGGGACAAGAGACCCAGTACTTC. Protein sequence: CASSQEGTSFVGQETQYF.

In its sample, this clonotype was seen a few times. The CDR3 region has the DNA TGTGCCAGCAGTCTCAGCCGACAGGTCTATGGCTACACCTTC. This gives the protein CASSLSRQVYGYTF. This chain uses TRBV27 with TRBJ1-2; possibly TRBD1 for D (6 bases). Between the trimmed V and J ends, which lost 5 bases and 4 bases, there was a span of 14 bases. The CDR3 loop spans 14 amino acids. Germline CDR1 and CDR2: MNHEY and SMNVEV (reference sequence).

This chain links TRBV4-1 with TRBJ2-3; 8 bases map to TRBD2. In germline, CDR1 is MGHRA, CDR2 YSYEKL. This CDR3 is built from 14 residues. V gave up 4 bases and J gave up 10 bases; unmatched junction bases: 10. In DNA form, the CDR3 reads TGCGCCAGCAGCCCCCTGTTCGGGGGGGCCTCGCAGTATTTT. Its translation is CASSPLFGGASQYF.

The CDR3 bases are TGTGCCAGCAGCCAACAGGCCACCGGGGAGCTGTTTTTT. Protein sequence: CASSQQATGELFF. J is TRBJ2-2 and V is TRBV3-1; D not certain. CDR3 length: 13 residues. The germline CDR1 and CDR2 sequences are LGHDT and YNNKEL (reference sequence). V gave up 2 bases and J gave up 4 bases, with 5 bases separating them.

The chain recombines TRBV10-3 with TRBJ2-7; the D is unclear. Germline-derived CDR1 and CDR2 are ENHRY and SYGVKD. The V gene lost 8 bases and the J gene lost 0 bases, with 5 bases spanning the gap. This CDR3 has 11 amino acids. CDR3 residues: CAIGSSYEQYV. For the CDR3, the DNA is TGTGCCATCGGTAGCTCCTACGAGCAGTACGTC.

This clonotype occurred a few times. V and J are TRBV29-1 and TRBJ2-3; 8 nucleotides agree with TRBD1. The ends lost 0 bases at V and 2 bases at J; junction bases unmatched: 7. The CDR3 covers 16 residues. Looked up from germline, CDR1 is SQVTM and CDR2 is ANQGSEA. The CDR3 protein is CSVEDPKDRATDTQYF. The DNA of the CDR3 is TGCAGCGTTGAAGATCCCAAGGACAGGGCCACAGATACGCAGTATTTT.

This clonotype was seen a few times. This chain joins TRBV18 and TRBJ1-1; D uncertain. Trimming cost V 6 bases and J 4 bases, with 24 bases left between them. CDR1 and CDR2 (germline): KGHSH, LQKENI. The CDR3 extends over 17 amino acids. The CDR3 nucleotides are TGTGCCAGCTCCCTTAGCAGTTACAGCTCCTATGGCACTGAAGCTTTCTTT. Translating it yields CASSLSSYSSYGTEAFF.

This sequence joins TRBV18 and TRBJ2-7, with 9 bases that match TRBD2. V was pared by 5 bases and J by 2 bases, with 7 bases of the junction left unmatched. Per the germline V gene, CDR1 is KGHSH and CDR2 is LQKENI. The CDR3 is made up of 15 amino acids. The chain's CDR3 is CASSSRTSVPYEQYF. CDR3 bases: TGTGCCAGCTCATCCCGGACTAGCGTCCCCTACGAGCAGTACTTC.

This clonotype was counted between two and nine times. This rearrangement joins TRBV10-2 to TRBJ1-2; D is unresolved. The CDR3 length is 12 residues. V shed 1 base and J shed 4 bases, with 4 bases lying between them. Germline loops: CDR1 WSHSY, CDR2 SAAADI. The CDR3 loop is CASSELSYGYTF. In DNA, the CDR3 is TGCGCCAGCAGTGAGTTGTCCTATGGCTACACCTTC.

This clonotype was picked up a small number of times. The chain recombines TRBV6-2 or TRBV6-3 with TRBJ1-5; 8 bases align to TRBD1. The germline gives CDR1 MNHEY, CDR2 SVGEGT. The CDR3 sequence is 17 residues long. Trimming cost V 2 bases and J 7 bases; bases outside gene matches: 13. Here the CDR3 reads CASSYTPGQGGGQPQHF. In nucleotides, the CDR3 is TGTGCCAGCAGTTACACTCCCGGACAGGGAGGAGGGCAGCCCCAGCATTTT.